Here is one TCR beta chain with its context. What it recognizes is unknown. Assay execution took place at the deep level. Profiled with immunoSEQ multiplex PCR; TCRdb holds only in-frame clones, not every one. The sample holds some 2.4 million clones; roughly 93% are singletons and the top ten take around 0.37%. This entry comes from a study of shared clonotypes between healthy human individuals. Study background: Contributing individuals were a couple of females and a few males aged 18 to 49. Notes on the study in general: Non-shared clonotypes displayed generation probabilities falling below those of clonotypes present in all four donors.

The CDR3 is 16 residues long. V lost 6 bases and J lost 3; bases outside the gene matches: 11. The germline V gene encodes CDR1 MGHRA and CDR2 YSYEKL. The V call is TRBV4-1, the J call TRBJ2-1; 7 nucleotides match TRBD1. The sequencing input was naive CD4+ T cells from PBMCs. This sample's subset: CD45RA+ positively selected. This TCR was sampled from a young man in good health. Some clones in this sample may be carry-over from other donors' samples. The CDR3 region is CASRPVGQVNYNEQFF. In DNA, the CDR3 is TGCGCCAGCAGACCGGTCGGACAGGTGAACTACAATGAGCAGTTCTTC.